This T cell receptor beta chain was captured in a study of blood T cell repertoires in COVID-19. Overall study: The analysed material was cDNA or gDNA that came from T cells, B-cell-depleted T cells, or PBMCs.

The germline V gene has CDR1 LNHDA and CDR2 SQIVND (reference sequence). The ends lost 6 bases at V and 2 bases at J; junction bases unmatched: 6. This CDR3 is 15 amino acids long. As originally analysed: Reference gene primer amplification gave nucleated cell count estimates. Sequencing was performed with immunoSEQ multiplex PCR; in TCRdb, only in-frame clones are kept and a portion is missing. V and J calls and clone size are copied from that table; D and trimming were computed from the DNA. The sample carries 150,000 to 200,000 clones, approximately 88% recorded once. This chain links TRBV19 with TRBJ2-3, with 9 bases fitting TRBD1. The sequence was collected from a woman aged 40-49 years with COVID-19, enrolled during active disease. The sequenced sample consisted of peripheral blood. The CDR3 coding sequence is TGTGCCAGTAGCCCGGACAGGGGAGTCACAGATACGCAGTATTTT. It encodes CASSPDRGVTDTQYF.